This TCR beta chain appears in the sequencing data of a study of beta chain features in type 1 diabetes. A sort by CD45RO/CCR7/CD25/CD127/CD95/CD27 yielded CD4+ naive, central memory, regulatory and stem cell-like memory cells. As regards this clone: The antigen remains undetermined.

The ends lost 6 bases at V and 4 bases at J; junction bases unmatched: 12. The CDR3 is 16 residues long. Germline values: CDR1 ENHRY, CDR2 SYGVKD. Study-wide findings and caveats: A greater similarity of naive, central memory and Treg TCRB repertoires was seen among patients than among healthy donors.

Investigators reverse transcribed all isolated RNA, so they sequenced expressed TCRB transcripts. Produced via immunoSEQ multiplex PCR; TCRdb's table is partial and in-frame only. The sample contains around 160,000 clones, 40% to 55% of which appear only once. What was sequenced was Tregs from blood. This clonotype originated in a man aged 18 to 30 in good health. The chain combines TRBV10-3 with TRBJ1-2; 9 nucleotides match TRBD1. CDR3 bases: TGTGCCATCAGGGGACAGGGAGTCTCGTCTAGCTATGGCTACACCTTC. This codes for CAIRGQGVSSSYGYTF.